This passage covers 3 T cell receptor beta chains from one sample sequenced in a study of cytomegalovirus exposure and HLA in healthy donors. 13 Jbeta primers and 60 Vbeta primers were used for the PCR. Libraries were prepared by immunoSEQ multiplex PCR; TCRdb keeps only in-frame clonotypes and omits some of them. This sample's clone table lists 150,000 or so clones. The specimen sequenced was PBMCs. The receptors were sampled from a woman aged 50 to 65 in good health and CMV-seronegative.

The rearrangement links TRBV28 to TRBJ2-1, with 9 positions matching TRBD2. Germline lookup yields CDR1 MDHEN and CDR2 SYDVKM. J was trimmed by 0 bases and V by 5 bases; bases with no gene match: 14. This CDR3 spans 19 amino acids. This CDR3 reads CASSPITGTSQSSYNEQFF. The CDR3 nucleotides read TGTGCCAGCAGTCCAATAACCGGGACTAGCCAGAGCTCCTACAATGAGCAGTTCTTC.

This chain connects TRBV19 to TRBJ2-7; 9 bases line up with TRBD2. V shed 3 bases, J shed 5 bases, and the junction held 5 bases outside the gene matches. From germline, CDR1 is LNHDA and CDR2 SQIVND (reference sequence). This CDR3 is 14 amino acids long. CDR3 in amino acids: CASSIWSGRNEQYF. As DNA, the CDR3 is TGTGCCAGTAGTATTTGGAGCGGGAGGAACGAGCAGTACTTC.

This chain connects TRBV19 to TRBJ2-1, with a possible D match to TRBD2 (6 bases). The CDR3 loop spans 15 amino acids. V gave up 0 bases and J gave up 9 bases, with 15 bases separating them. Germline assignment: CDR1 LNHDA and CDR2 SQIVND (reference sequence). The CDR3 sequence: CASSIDHKRGIEQFF. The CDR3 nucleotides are TGTGCCAGTAGTATAGATCATAAGCGCGGGATTGAGCAGTTCTTC.